This TCR beta chain derives from a study of shared clonotypes between healthy human individuals. The method was immunoSEQ multiplex PCR; TCRdb's version includes in-frame clones alone and lacks a portion of them. The table includes about 2.4 million clones, 93% detected once. V lost 0 bases to trimming and J lost 4 bases; unmatched junction nucleotides: 3. Looked up from germline, CDR1 is KGHSH and CDR2 is LQKENI. The CDR3 has 15 amino acids. Comment on this clone: The sample has other DNA sequences that encode this CDR3 too.

This receptor was obtained from a man aged 18 to 29 in good health. Some clones in this sample may be carry-over from other donors' samples. This chain links TRBV18 with TRBJ2-1; 7 bases align to TRBD1. Sequencing input: naive CD4+ T cells from PBMCs. The sample's subset: CD45RA+ positively selected. The CDR3 sequence: CASSPPGGAYNEQFF. The CDR3 bases are TGTGCCAGCTCACCACCAGGGGGCGCTTACAATGAGCAGTTCTTC.